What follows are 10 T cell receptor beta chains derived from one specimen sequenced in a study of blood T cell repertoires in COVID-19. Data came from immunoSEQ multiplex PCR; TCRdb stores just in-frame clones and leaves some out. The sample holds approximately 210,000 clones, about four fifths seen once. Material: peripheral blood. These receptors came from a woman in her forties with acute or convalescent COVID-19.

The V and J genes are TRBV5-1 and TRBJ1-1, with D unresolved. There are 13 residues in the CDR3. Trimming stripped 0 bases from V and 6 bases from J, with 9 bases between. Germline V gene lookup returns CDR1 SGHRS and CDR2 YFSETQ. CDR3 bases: TGCGCCAGCAGCTTGGGGGGAGCTCCTGAAGCTTTCTTT. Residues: CASSLGGAPEAFF. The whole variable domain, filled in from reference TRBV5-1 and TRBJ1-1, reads KAGVTQTPRYLIKTRGQQVTLSCSPISGHRSVSWYQQTPGQGLQFLFEYFSETQRNKGNFPGRFSGRQFSNSRSEMNVSTLELGDSALYLCASSLGGAPEAFFGQGTRLTVV.

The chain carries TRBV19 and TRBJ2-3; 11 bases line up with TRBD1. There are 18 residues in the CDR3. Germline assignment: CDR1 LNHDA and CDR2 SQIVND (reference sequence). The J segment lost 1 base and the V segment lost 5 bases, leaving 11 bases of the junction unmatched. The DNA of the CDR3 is TGTGCCAGTAGTCCGTGGACAGGGGGCGACGGAGGCACAGATACGCAGTATTTT. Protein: CASSPWTGGDGGTDTQYF.

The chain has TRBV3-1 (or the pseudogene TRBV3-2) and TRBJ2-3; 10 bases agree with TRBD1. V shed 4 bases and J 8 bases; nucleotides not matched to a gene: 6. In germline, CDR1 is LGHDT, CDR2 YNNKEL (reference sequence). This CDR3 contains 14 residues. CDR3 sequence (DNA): TGTGCCAGCAGCCCAAGACAGGGGGCGGGTACGCAGTATTTT. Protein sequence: CASSPRQGAGTQYF.

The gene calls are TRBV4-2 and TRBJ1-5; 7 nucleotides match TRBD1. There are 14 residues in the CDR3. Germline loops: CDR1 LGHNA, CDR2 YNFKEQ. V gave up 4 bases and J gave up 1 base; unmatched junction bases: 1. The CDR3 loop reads CASSPGQSNQPQHF. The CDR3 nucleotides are TGTGCCAGCAGCCCGGGACAGAGCAATCAGCCCCAGCATTTT.

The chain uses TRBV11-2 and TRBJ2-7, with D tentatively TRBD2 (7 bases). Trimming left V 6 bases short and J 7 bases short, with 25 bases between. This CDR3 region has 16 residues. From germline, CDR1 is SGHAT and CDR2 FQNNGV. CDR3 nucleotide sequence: TGTGCCAGCAGATCTCCTGGACGGGGGGCCCTAGGGGAGCAGTACTTC. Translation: CASRSPGRGALGEQYF.

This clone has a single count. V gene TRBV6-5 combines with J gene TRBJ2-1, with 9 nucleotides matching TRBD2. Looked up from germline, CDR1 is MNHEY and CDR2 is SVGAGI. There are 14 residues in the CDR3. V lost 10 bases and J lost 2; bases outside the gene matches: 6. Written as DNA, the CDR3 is TGTGCCATACGGGCTAGCGGGGCCTACAATGAGCAGTTCTTC. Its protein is CAIRASGAYNEQFF.

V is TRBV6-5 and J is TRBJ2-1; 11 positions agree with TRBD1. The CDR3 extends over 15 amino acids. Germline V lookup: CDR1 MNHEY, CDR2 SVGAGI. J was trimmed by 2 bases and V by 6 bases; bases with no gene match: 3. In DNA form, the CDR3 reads TGTGCCAGCAGAAGGGGACAGGGGGCCTACAATGAGCAGTTCTTC. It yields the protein CASRRGQGAYNEQFF.

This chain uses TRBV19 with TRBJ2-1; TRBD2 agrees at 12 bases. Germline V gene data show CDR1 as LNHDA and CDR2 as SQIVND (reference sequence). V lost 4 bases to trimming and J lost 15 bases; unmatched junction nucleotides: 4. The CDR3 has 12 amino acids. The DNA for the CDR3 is TGTGCCAGTAGTACTAGCGGGGGGGCCCCGTTCTTC. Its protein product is CASSTSGGAPFF. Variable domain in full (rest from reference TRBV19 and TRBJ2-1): DGGITQSPKYLFRKEGQNVTLSCEQNLNHDAMYWYRQDPGQGLRLIYYSQIVNDFQKGDIAEGYSVSREKKESFPLTVTSAQKNPTAFYLCASSTSGGAPFFGPGTRLTVL.

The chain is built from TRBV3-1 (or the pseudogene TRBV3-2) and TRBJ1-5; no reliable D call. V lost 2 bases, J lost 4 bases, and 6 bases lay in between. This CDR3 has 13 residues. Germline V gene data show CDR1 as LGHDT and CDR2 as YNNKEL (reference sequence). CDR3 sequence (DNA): TGTGCCAGCAGCCAATTCGCGAATCAGCCCCAGCATTTT. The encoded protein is CASSQFANQPQHF.

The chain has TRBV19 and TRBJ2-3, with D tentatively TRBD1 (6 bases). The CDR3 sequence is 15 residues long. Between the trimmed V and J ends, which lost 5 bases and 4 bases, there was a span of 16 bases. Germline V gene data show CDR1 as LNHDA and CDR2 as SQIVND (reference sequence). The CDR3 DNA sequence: TGTGCCAGTAGTCCAAACGCCCAGGGGTCAGATACGCAGTATTTT. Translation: CASSPNAQGSDTQYF.